The source of this TCR beta chain is a study of regulatory T cells in long-lasting Graves disease. Study-wide points: Researchers reported studying only peripheral blood, not thyroid tissue. Comparison showed that persistent patients shared more public clonotypes (2,741) than new patients (966).

iRepertoire HTBI primers and Arm-PCR of CDR3 regions built TCR beta libraries. Using its own MiXCR run on the multiplex PCR reads, TCRdb lists one record per CDR3 protein. Here the sample spans 440,000 or so distinct CDR3 sequences, about 15% being singletons. Germline V gene data show CDR1 as SGHNT and CDR2 as YYREEE (reference sequence). Between the trimmed V and J ends, which lost 6 bases and 0 bases, there was a span of 17 bases. The CDR3 loop spans 16 amino acids. This clonotype turned up a few times. Its target is not known. Time point denoted: newly diagnosed GD, antithyroid drugs for less than 3 months. Generation of the TCR library employed RNA extracted from PBMCs. This sample was shared with a second study, whose subject was T cells in Graves' hyperthyroidism and ophthalmopathy.

Sequenced material: peripheral blood mononuclear cells (PBMCs), taken at new diagnosis, from a patient treated with antithyroid drugs. The gene calls are TRBV5-4 and TRBJ2-3; possible D gene TRBD2, 6 bases. The clonotype was recovered from a woman in her thirties with Graves disease. CDR3 loop: CASTQEGTASTDTQYF. CDR3 nucleotides: TGTGCCAGCACCCAAGAGGGGACTGCTAGCACAGATACGCAGTATTTT.